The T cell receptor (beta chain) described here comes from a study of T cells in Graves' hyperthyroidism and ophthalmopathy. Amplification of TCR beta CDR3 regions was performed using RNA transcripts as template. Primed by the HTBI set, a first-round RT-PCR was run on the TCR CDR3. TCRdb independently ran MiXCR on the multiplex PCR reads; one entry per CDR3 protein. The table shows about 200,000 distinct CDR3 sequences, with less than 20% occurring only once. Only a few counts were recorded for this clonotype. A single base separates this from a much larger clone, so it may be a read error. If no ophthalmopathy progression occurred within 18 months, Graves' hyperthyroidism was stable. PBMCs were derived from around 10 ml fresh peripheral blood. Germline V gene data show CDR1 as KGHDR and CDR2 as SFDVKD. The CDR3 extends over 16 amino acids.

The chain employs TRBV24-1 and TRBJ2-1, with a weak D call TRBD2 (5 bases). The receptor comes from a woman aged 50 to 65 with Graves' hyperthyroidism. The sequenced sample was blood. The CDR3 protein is CATGDLATGSYNEQFF. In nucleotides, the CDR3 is TGTGCCACCGGTGATTTGGCGACGGGAAGTTACAATGAGCAGTTCTTC.